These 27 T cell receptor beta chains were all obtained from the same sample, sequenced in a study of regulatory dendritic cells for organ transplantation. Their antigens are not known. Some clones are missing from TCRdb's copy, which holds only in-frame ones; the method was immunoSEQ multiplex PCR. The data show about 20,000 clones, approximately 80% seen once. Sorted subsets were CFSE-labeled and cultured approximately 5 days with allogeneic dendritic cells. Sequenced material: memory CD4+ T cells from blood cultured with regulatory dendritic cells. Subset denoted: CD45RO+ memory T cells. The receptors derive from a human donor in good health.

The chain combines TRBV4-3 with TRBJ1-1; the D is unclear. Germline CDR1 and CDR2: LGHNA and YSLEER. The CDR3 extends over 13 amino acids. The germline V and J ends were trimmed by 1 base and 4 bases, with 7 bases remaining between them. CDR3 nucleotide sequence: TGCGCCAGCAGCCAAGGCGGGCGCACTGAAGCTTTCTTT. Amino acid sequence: CASSQGGRTEAFF.

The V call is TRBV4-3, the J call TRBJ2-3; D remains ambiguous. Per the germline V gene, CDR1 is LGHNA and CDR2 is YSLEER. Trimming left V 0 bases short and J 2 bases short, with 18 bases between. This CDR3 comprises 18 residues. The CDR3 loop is CASSQDLLRPRTTDTQYF. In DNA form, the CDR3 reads TGCGCCAGCAGCCAAGATCTTTTGCGCCCACGTACCACAGATACGCAGTATTTT.

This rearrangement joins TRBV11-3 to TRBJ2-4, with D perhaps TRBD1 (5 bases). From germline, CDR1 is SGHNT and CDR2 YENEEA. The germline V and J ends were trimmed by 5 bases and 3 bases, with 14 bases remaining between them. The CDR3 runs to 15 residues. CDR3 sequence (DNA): TGTGCCAGCAGCCCAGCAGGGCATGACAAAAACATTCAGTACTTC. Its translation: CASSPAGHDKNIQYF.

The CDR3 DNA is TGTGCCAGCAGCTTTGGCAGGGGGTTAGAGACCCAGTACTTC. Translating it yields CASSFGRGLETQYF. The rearrangement uses TRBV5-4 and TRBJ2-5; 7 nucleotides line up with TRBD1. The CDR3 spans 14 residues. V was clipped by 2 bases and J by 4 bases; unmatched bases: 5. CDR1 is SGHNT and CDR2 is YYREEE in the germline V gene (reference sequence).

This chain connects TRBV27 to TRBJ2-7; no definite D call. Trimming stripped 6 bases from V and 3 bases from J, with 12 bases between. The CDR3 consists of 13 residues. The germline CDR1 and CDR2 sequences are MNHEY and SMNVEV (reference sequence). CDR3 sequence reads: CASSTGPNYEQYF. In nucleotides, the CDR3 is TGTGCCAGCAGCACCGGGCCCAACTACGAGCAGTACTTC.

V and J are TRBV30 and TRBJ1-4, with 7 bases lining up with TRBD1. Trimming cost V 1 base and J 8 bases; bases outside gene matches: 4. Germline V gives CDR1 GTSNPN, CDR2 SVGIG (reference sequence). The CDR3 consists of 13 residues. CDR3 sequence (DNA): TGTGCCTGGAGTGGCCAGGGGGGAGAAAAACTGTTTTTT. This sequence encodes CAWSGQGGEKLFF.

The CDR3 region is CASRSDRDIGPQHF. The CDR3 DNA reads TGTGCCAGCAGGTCCGACAGGGATATTGGGCCCCAGCATTTT. The V and J genes are TRBV2 and TRBJ1-5; 7 bases match TRBD1. Losses at the gene ends were 6 bases for V and 9 bases for J; bases not matched to a gene: 11. There are 14 residues in the CDR3. Per germline, CDR1 SNHLY and CDR2 FYNNEI.

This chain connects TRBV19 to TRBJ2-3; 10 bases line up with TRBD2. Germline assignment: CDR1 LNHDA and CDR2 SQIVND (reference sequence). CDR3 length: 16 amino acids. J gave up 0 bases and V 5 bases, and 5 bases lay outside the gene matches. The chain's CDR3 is CASSPSGGASTDTQYF. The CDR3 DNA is TGTGCCAGTAGTCCTAGCGGGGGAGCTAGCACAGATACGCAGTATTTT. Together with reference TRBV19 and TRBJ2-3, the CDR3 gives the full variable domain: DGGITQSPKYLFRKEGQNVTLSCEQNLNHDAMYWYRQDPGQGLRLIYYSQIVNDFQKGDIAEGYSVSREKKESFPLTVTSAQKNPTAFYLCASSPSGGASTDTQYFGPGTRLTVL.

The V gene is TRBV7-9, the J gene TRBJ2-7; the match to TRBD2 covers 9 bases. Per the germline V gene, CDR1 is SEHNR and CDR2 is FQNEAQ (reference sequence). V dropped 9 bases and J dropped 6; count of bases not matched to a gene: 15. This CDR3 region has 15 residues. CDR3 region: CASTDSGTSSFEQYF. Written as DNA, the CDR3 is TGTGCCAGTACCGACTCGGGGACTAGCTCTTTCGAGCAGTACTTC.

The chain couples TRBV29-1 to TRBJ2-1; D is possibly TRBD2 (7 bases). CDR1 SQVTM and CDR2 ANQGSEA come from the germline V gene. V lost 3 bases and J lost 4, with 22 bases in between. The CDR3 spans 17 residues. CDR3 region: CSVESFGGQAGYNEQFF. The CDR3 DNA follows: TGCAGCGTTGAGAGTTTCGGGGGGCAAGCGGGATACAATGAGCAGTTCTTC.

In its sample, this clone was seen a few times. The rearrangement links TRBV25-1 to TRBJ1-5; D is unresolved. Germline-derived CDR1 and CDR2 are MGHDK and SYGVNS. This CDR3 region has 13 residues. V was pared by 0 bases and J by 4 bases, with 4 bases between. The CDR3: CASSEYENQPQHF. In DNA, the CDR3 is TGTGCCAGCAGTGAATACGAGAATCAGCCCCAGCATTTT.

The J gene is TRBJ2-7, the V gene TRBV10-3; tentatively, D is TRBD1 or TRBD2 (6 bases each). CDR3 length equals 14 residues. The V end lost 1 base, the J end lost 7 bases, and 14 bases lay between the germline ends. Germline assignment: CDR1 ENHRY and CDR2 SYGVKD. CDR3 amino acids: CAISEWGLGGEQYF. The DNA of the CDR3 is TGTGCCATCAGTGAGTGGGGCTTAGGGGGGGAGCAGTACTTC.

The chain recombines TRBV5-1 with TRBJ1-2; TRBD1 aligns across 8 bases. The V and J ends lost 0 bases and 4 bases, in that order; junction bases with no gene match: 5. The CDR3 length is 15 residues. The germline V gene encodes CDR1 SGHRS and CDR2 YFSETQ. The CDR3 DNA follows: TGCGCCAGCAGCTTGGTGACAGGGGTGGGCTATGGCTACACCTTC. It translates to CASSLVTGVGYGYTF.

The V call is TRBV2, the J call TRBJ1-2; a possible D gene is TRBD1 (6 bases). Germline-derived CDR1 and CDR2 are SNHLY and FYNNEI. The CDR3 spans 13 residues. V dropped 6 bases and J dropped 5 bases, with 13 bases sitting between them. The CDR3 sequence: CASSPDSNYGYTF. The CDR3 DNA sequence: TGTGCCAGCAGCCCGGACAGCAATTATGGCTACACCTTC.

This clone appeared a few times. DNA of the CDR3: TGTGCCAGCAGCCGGGGGGGCCCCACAGATACGCAGTATTTT. Its protein product is CASSRGGPTDTQYF. The J gene is TRBJ2-3, the V gene TRBV7-3; 8 positions agree with TRBD2. This CDR3 is built from 14 residues. CDR1 is SGHTA, CDR2 FQGTGA, per germline. V lost 5 bases, J lost 2 bases, and 3 bases stayed unmatched.

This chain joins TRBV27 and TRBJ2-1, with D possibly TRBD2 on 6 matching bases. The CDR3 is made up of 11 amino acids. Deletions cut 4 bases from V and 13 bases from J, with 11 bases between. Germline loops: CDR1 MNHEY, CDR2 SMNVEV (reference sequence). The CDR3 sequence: CASSSAGTQFF. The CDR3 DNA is TGTGCCAGCAGTTCCGCGGGAACACAGTTCTTC.

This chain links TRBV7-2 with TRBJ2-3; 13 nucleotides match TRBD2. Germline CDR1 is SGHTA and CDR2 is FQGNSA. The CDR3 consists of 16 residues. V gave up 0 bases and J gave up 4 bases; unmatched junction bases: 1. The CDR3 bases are TGTGCCAGCAGCTTAGCCGGACTAGCGGGAGCAGATACGCAGTATTTT. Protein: CASSLAGLAGADTQYF.

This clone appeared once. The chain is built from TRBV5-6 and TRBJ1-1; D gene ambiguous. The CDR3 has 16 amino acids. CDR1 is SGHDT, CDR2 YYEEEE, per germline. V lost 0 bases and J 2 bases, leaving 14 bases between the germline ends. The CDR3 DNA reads TGTGCCAGCAGCTTGGCTCCAGGCAGGATCAACACTGAAGCTTTCTTT. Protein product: CASSLAPGRINTEAFF.

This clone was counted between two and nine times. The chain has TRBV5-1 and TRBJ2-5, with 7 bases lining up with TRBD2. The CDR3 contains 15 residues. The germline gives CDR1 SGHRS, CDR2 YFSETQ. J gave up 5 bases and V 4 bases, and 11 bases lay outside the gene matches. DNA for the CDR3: TGCGCCAGCAGCCTTAGCGGGCGCCCTGGGGAGACCCAGTACTTC. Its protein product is CASSLSGRPGETQYF.

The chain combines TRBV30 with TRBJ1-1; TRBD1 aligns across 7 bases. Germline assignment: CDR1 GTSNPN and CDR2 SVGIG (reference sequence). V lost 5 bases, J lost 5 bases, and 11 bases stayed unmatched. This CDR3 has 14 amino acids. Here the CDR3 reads CAWAPGQIRTEAFF. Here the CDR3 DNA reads TGTGCCTGGGCCCCGGGACAGATAAGGACTGAAGCTTTCTTT.

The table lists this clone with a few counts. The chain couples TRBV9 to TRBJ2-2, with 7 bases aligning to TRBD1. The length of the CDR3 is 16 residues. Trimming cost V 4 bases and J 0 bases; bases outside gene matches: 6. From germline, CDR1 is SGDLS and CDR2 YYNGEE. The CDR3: CASSPPQGANTGELFF. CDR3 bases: TGTGCCAGCAGCCCACCCCAGGGGGCGAACACCGGGGAGCTGTTTTTT.

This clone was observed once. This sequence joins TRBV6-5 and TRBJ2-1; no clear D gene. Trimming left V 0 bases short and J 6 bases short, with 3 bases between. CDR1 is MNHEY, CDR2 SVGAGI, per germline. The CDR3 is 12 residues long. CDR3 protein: CASSYSLNEQFF. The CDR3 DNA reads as TGTGCCAGCAGTTACTCGCTCAATGAGCAGTTCTTC.

The CDR3 spells CASSITSGRNEQYF. As DNA, the CDR3 is TGTGCCAGCAGTATAACTAGCGGGAGGAACGAGCAGTACTTC. The chain recombines TRBV27 with TRBJ2-7, with 12 bases that match TRBD2. Germline CDR1 MNHEY, CDR2 SMNVEV (reference sequence). The CDR3 is 14 residues long. The V and J ends lost 5 bases and 5 bases, in that order; junction bases with no gene match: 4.

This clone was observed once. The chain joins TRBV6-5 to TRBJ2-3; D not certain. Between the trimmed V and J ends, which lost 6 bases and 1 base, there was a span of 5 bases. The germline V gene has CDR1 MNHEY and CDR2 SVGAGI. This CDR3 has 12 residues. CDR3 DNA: TGTGCCAGCAGGGACGGCACAGATACGCAGTATTTT. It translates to CASRDGTDTQYF.

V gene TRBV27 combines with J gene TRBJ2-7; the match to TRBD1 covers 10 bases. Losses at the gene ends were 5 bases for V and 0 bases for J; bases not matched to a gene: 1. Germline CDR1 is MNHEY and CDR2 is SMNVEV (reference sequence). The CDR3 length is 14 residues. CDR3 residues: CASSRTGGSYEQYF. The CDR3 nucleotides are TGTGCCAGCAGTAGGACAGGGGGCTCCTACGAGCAGTACTTC.

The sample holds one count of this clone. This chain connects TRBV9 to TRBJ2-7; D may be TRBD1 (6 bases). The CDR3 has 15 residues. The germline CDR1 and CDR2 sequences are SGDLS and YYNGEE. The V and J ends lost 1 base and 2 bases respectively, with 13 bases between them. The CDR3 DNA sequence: TGTGCCAGCAGCGTATCCCAGGGGAGCGCCTACGAGCAGTACTTC. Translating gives CASSVSQGSAYEQYF.

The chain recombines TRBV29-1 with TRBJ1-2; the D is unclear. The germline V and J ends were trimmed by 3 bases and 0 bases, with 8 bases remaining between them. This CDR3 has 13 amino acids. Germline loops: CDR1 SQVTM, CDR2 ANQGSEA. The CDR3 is CSVEFRSNYGYTF. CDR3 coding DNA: TGCAGCGTTGAGTTCAGGTCTAACTATGGCTACACCTTC.